This TCR beta chain is from a study of shared clonotypes between healthy human individuals. Study-wide context: Each donor's CD8 memory used one plate, CD8 naive two, each CD4 subset three. The study's findings and limits: Naive subsets generally had larger estimated richness than memory subsets.

Remarks on this clone: Its antigen remains unidentified.

Produced via immunoSEQ multiplex PCR; TCRdb's table is partial and in-frame only. The repertoire has a few hundred thousand clones, around two thirds of them found once; the top ten carry around 10%. Donors, healthy HIV-negative adults, lacked recent acute infections or vaccinations. The sample consisted of memory CD4+ T cells sorted from blood. Noted subset: CD45RA-negative fraction. The receptor was derived from a man aged 30 to 45 in good health.

The CDR3 region is CASSLAGFSSYNEQFF. The DNA of the CDR3 is TGCGCCAGCAGCTTGGCCGGTTTCAGCTCCTACAATGAGCAGTTCTTC. V usage is TRBV5-1 and J usage is TRBJ2-1; no firm D call. CDR1 and CDR2 from the germline V gene are SGHRS and YFSETQ. This CDR3 contains 16 residues. Trimming stripped 0 bases from V and 0 bases from J, with 10 bases between.